This T cell receptor beta chain appears in the sequencing data of a study of blood T cell repertoires in COVID-19. This clone has a handful of counts. Clones were sequenced by immunoSEQ multiplex PCR, and TCRdb holds only the in-frame ones, with some missing. Of around 100,000 clones in the sample, approximately 87% were seen once. The sample comprised peripheral blood. The sequence derives from a human donor in a cohort sampled during active COVID-19.

CDR3 sequence reads: CATSRTTGGDDEQYF. CDR3 DNA: TGTGCCACCAGCAGAACGACAGGGGGCGACGACGAGCAGTACTTC. The chain carries TRBV15 and TRBJ2-7; 10 nucleotides match TRBD1. The CDR3 length is 15 residues. Germline loops: CDR1 LNHNV, CDR2 YYDKDF (reference sequence). The trim removed 2 bases at V and 5 bases at J, leaving 6 bases unmatched.